Below are 3 T cell receptor beta chains sequenced from a single sample in a study of blood T cell repertoires in COVID-19. Repertoires were generated with immunoSEQ multiplex PCR, while TCRdb's copy carries only in-frame clones and drops some. The repertoire consists of over 25,000 clones, with 70% to 90% occurring once and the leading ten covering 13%. The sequenced sample consisted of peripheral blood. Receptors were obtained from a man aged 70-80 years with active COVID-19.

This chain joins TRBV4-3 and TRBJ1-1, with D uncertain. Deletions cut 2 bases from V and 1 base from J, with 5 bases between. This CDR3 spans 13 amino acids. Looked up from germline, CDR1 is LGHNA and CDR2 is YSLEER. The CDR3 DNA is TGCGCCAGCAGCCAAACTGCGAACACTGAAGCTTTCTTT. Translation: CASSQTANTEAFF.

The chain recombines TRBV12-3 or TRBV12-4 with TRBJ2-1; D gene unclear. The CDR3 runs to 13 residues. V lost 6 bases and J 5 bases, leaving 11 bases between the germline ends. CDR3 region: CASSVLPNNEQFF. For the CDR3, the DNA is TGTGCCAGCAGCGTACTACCGAACAATGAGCAGTTCTTC.

The chain uses TRBV4-1 and TRBJ1-2; 8 bases map to TRBD1. With 5 bases clipped from V and 8 bases from J, the junction kept 13 bases outside the gene matches. The CDR3 spans 15 residues. Per germline, CDR1 MGHRA and CDR2 YSYEKL. CDR3 coding DNA: TGCGCCAGCAGCACCCCCGGACAGGGTTTACGAGGCTACACCTTC. Protein sequence: CASSTPGQGLRGYTF.